What follows are 7 T cell receptor beta chains derived from one specimen sequenced in a study of T cells expressing NK-cell markers. TCRdb reprocessed the 5' RACE reads; each CDR3 protein has one entry and no DNA is given. The table lists 500,000 to 700,000 distinct CDR3 sequences, with 3% to 4.5% in the top ten. Source material: blood T cells: a sorted CD56 or NKG2C T cell subset, CD4+ or CD8+ T cells, or bulk PBMC T cells (not recorded which). All receptors come from a man between 18 and 35 years old in good health.

The genes are TRBV12-3 or TRBV12-4 and TRBJ2-5; TCRdb's assignment of TRBD1 cannot be checked, as there is no DNA. The CDR3 sequence is 14 residues long. This CDR3 reads CASTRTGGKETQYF.

This chain connects TRBV7-8 to TRBJ2-7; the TRBD1 assignment by TCRdb is unverifiable without DNA. Germline values: CDR1 SGHVS, CDR2 FQNEAQ. The length of the CDR3 is 16 residues. The CDR3 loop reads CASSPPGRGMAYEQYF.

This rearrangement joins TRBV29-1 to TRBJ2-7; TCRdb proposes TRBD1, but this gene call is untestable without DNA. Germline CDR1 is SQVTM and CDR2 is ANQGSEA. There are 13 residues in the CDR3. CDR3 residues: CSASRGQGSEQYF.

The CDR3 is CASSLSETGFGYTF. The chain is built from TRBV5-1 and TRBJ1-2; there is no DNA to check the TCRdb D call of TRBD1. CDR3 size: 14 residues. Germline-derived CDR1 and CDR2 are SGHRS and YFSETQ.

The J gene is TRBJ2-2, the V gene TRBV30. The CDR3 contains 13 residues. The germline V gene has CDR1 GTSNPN and CDR2 SVGIG (reference sequence). CDR3 loop: CAWSYLHTGELFF. The full variable domain, in which reference TRBV30 and TRBJ2-2 provide the parts outside the CDR3, is SQTIHQWPATLVQPVGSPLSLECTVEGTSNPNLYWYRQAAGRGLQLLFYSVGIGQISSEVPQNLSASRPQDRQFILSSKKLLLSDSGFYLCAWSYLHTGELFFGEGSRLTVL.

The rearrangement joins TRBV6-2 or TRBV6-3 to TRBJ2-1; the TCRdb call, TRBD1, lacks DNA for checking. CDR1 is MNHEY, CDR2 SVGEGT, per germline. This CDR3 is 15 amino acids long. This CDR3 reads CASSHYGTGAYEQFF.

The chain is built from TRBV18 and TRBJ1-3; TCRdb gives TRBD1 as the D gene, but with no DNA this cannot be confirmed. Germline loops: CDR1 KGHSH, CDR2 LQKENI. CDR3 length equals 14 residues. Here the CDR3 reads CASSPRRVGNTIYF.